What follows are 30 T cell receptor beta chains derived from one specimen sequenced in a study of cytomegalovirus exposure and HLA in healthy donors. PCR involved 60 Vbeta and 13 Jbeta primers. Assay: immunoSEQ multiplex PCR; the TCRdb copy retains only in-frame clones and omits some. Of tens of thousands of clones in the sample, roughly nine tenths were seen once. Specimen: PBMCs. These TCRs come from a man aged 25-45 years in good health and CMV-seropositive.

DNA of the CDR3: TGTGCCAGCAGCCGATCGACTAGCGGGCTCCCCTACGAGCAGTACTTC. Its translation is CASSRSTSGLPYEQYF. V gene TRBV7-8 combines with J gene TRBJ2-7, with TRBD2 matching 10 bases. The CDR3 covers 16 residues. Germline V gene data show CDR1 as SGHVS and CDR2 as FQNEAQ. The V gene end was trimmed by 5 bases and the J gene end by 2 bases; junction bases not matched to a gene: 9.

This sequence joins TRBV4-2 and TRBJ2-2, with TRBD2 matching 10 bases. V dropped 1 base and J dropped 4; count of bases not matched to a gene: 3. Per germline, CDR1 LGHNA and CDR2 YNFKEQ. The CDR3 runs to 16 residues. The CDR3 sequence is CASSQVAGGITGELFF. The CDR3 bases are TGTGCCAGCAGCCAAGTAGCGGGAGGAATCACCGGGGAGCTGTTTTTT.

This chain connects TRBV7-2 to TRBJ1-2, with a weak D call TRBD1 (5 bases). V was cut by 1 base and J by 4 bases, with 13 bases left in between. The CDR3 is 15 residues long. Germline CDR1 SGHTA, CDR2 FQGNSA. The CDR3, as DNA: TGTGCCAGCAGCTTAGGGGCAGGGTCATCCTATGGCTACACCTTC. It specifies CASSLGAGSSYGYTF.

In regard to this clone: This same CDR3 is encoded by further DNA sequences in the sample. V is TRBV11-2 and J is TRBJ1-2; TRBD1 might be the D (5 bases). The length of the CDR3 is 15 residues. Germline V CDR1 and CDR2: SGHAT, FQNNGV. V was shortened by 4 bases and J by 4 bases, with 16 bases between the two germline ends. DNA for the CDR3: TGTGCCAGCAGCTCCCTCGACAGCGACTCCTATGGCTACACCTTC. This translates into CASSSLDSDSYGYTF. Full variable domain (remainder filled in from reference TRBV11-2 and TRBJ1-2): EAGVAQSPRYKIIEKRQSVAFWCNPISGHATLYWYQQILGQGPKLLIQFQNNGVVDDSQLPKDRFSAERLKGVDSTLKIQPAKLEDSAVYLCASSSLDSDSYGYTFGSGTRLTVV.

This sequence joins TRBV6-4 and TRBJ2-1, with TRBD1 matching over 7 bases. With 0 bases clipped from V and 5 bases from J, the junction kept 7 bases outside the gene matches. Germline loops: CDR1 MRHNA, CDR2 SNTAGT. This CDR3 is 16 amino acids long. CDR3 bases: TGTGCCAGCAGTGACTCCTTCGACAGGGCCAACAATGAGCAGTTCTTC. This codes for CASSDSFDRANNEQFF.

This clone was observed a few times. This rearrangement joins TRBV2 to TRBJ2-3; D possibly corresponds to TRBD2 (6 bases). CDR1 and CDR2 (germline): SNHLY, FYNNEI. Trimming left V 2 bases short and J 10 bases short, with 10 bases between. The CDR3 length is 12 residues. CDR3 sequence (DNA): TGTGCCAGCAGTGAACGGGGGTTTGCGCAGTATTTT. Translation: CASSERGFAQYF.

The chain is built from TRBV29-1 and TRBJ1-2; D remains unclear. CDR3 size: 12 residues. The V gene lost 1 base and the J gene lost 4 bases, with 7 bases spanning the gap. Looked up from germline, CDR1 is SQVTM and CDR2 is ANQGSEA. The CDR3 region is CSVEVSVYGYTF. The CDR3 DNA is TGCAGCGTTGAAGTTTCAGTCTATGGCTACACCTTC.

This chain joins TRBV19 and TRBJ2-7, with TRBD1 identical over 8 bases. The CDR3 has 16 residues. The V gene's germline CDR1 is LNHDA and CDR2 SQIVND (reference sequence). V shed 5 bases, J shed 4 bases, and the junction held 13 bases outside the gene matches. CDR3 residues: CASSSRQGIIPYEQYF. DNA for the CDR3: TGTGCCAGTAGTTCCCGACAGGGGATTATCCCTTACGAGCAGTACTTC.

The chain is built from TRBV7-8 and TRBJ1-1, with TRBD1 matching over 8 bases. The CDR3 contains 14 residues. The junction had 6 bases not matched to a gene; V was cut back by 5 bases and J by 4 bases. Germline CDR1 SGHVS, CDR2 FQNEAQ. This CDR3 is CASSVSGGLTEAFF. CDR3 nucleotide sequence: TGTGCCAGCAGCGTATCAGGGGGCCTCACTGAAGCTTTCTTT.

The V and J genes are TRBV28 and TRBJ1-1, with 9 bases that match TRBD1. Germline-derived CDR1 and CDR2 are MDHEN and SYDVKM. The CDR3 runs to 14 residues. V gave up 7 bases and J gave up 3 bases; unmatched junction bases: 6. The CDR3 bases are TGTGCCAGCATTCCGGGACAGGGATACACTGAAGCTTTCTTT. Translation: CASIPGQGYTEAFF.

J is TRBJ2-3 and V is TRBV5-1; 9 positions agree with TRBD1. Germline values: CDR1 SGHRS, CDR2 YFSETQ. J gave up 4 bases and V 4 bases, and 7 bases lay outside the gene matches. The CDR3 totals 15 residues. The CDR3 DNA reads as TGCGCCAGCAGCCGTGAGGACAGGGGAGCAGATACGCAGTATTTT. Translation: CASSREDRGADTQYF.

The gene calls are TRBV5-1 and TRBJ2-2, with D unclear. V was cut by 0 bases and J by 6 bases, with 9 bases left in between. The CDR3 extends over 14 amino acids. Germline V lookup: CDR1 SGHRS, CDR2 YFSETQ. CDR3 sequence reads: CASSLDRNAGELFF. The DNA for the CDR3 is TGCGCCAGCAGCTTGGACAGAAACGCCGGGGAGCTGTTTTTT.

This rearrangement joins TRBV27 to TRBJ2-7, with D possibly being TRBD1 (5 bases). The CDR3 length is 13 residues. Deletions cut 3 bases from V and 3 bases from J, with 9 bases between. CDR1 and CDR2 from the germline V gene are MNHEY and SMNVEV (reference sequence). Here the CDR3 DNA reads TGTGCCAGCAGTTTCTCAGGGAACTACGAGCAGTACTTC. This sequence encodes CASSFSGNYEQYF.

This chain connects TRBV4-2 to TRBJ2-1, with a weak D call TRBD2 (5 bases). CDR3 length: 14 residues. The germline V gene has CDR1 LGHNA and CDR2 YNFKEQ. The V end was cut by 4 bases, the J end by 11 bases, with 18 bases between. CDR3 sequence reads: CASSPRLAARQQFF. DNA of the CDR3: TGTGCCAGCAGCCCTCGGCTAGCTGCCAGGCAGCAGTTCTTC.

This chain joins TRBV14 and TRBJ2-1, with TRBD1 identical over 10 bases. CDR3 length equals 15 residues. V was clipped by 4 bases and J by 0 bases; unmatched bases: 0. Germline CDR1 is SGHDN and CDR2 is FVKESK. In DNA form, the CDR3 reads TGTGCCAGCAGCCGGACAGGGGGCTCCTACAATGAGCAGTTCTTC. Translating gives CASSRTGGSYNEQFF.

The genes are TRBV7-9 and TRBJ2-7; 10 bases fit TRBD1. V gave up 5 bases and J gave up 4 bases; unmatched junction bases: 11. Per germline, CDR1 SEHNR and CDR2 FQNEAQ (reference sequence). The CDR3 totals 16 residues. The CDR3 DNA is TGTGCCAGCAGCCGGGACAGGGGTCCTCCGGGGTACGAGCAGTACTTC. Translation: CASSRDRGPPGYEQYF.

The chain links TRBV5-1 to TRBJ2-3; D may be TRBD1 (6 bases). Trimming cost V 4 bases and J 6 bases, with 15 bases left between them. Germline-derived CDR1 and CDR2 are SGHRS and YFSETQ. The CDR3 spans 14 residues. The CDR3 region has the DNA TGCGCCAGCAGCCCTTCAGGGGACCCCGATACGCAGTATTTT. This codes for CASSPSGDPDTQYF.

This clone is a singleton in its sample. The CDR3 nucleotides are TGCAGTGCTAGGGGCGATACGCAGTATTTT. Protein product: CSARGDTQYF. This chain links TRBV20-1 with TRBJ2-3; unclear D gene. V was shortened by 3 bases and J by 6 bases, with 4 bases between the two germline ends. Germline lookup yields CDR1 DFQATT and CDR2 SNEGSKA (reference sequence). CDR3 length: 10 residues.

CDR3 protein: CASSLAPMAGAAYEQYF. CDR3 nucleotide sequence: TGCGCCAGCAGCTTGGCCCCCATGGCAGGGGCCGCCTACGAGCAGTACTTC. V usage is TRBV5-1 and J usage is TRBJ2-7; possibly TRBD1 for D (6 bases). The CDR3 loop spans 17 amino acids. Germline V gene lookup returns CDR1 SGHRS and CDR2 YFSETQ. V lost 0 bases, J lost 2 bases, and 18 bases lay in between.

The gene calls are TRBV2 and TRBJ1-3; 7 bases fit TRBD1. The CDR3 contains 16 residues. J gave up 0 bases and V 8 bases, and 10 bases lay outside the gene matches. Germline assignment: CDR1 SNHLY and CDR2 FYNNEI. The CDR3 protein is CASDLEAGGSGNTIYF. The CDR3 region has the DNA TGTGCCAGCGACCTCGAGGCAGGGGGCTCTGGAAACACCATATATTTT. Combining the CDR3 with reference TRBV2 and TRBJ1-3 gives the whole variable domain EPEVTQTPSHQVTQMGQEVILRCVPISNHLYFYWYRQILGQKVEFLVSFYNNEISEKSEIFDDQFSVERPDGSNFTLKIRSTKLEDSAMYFCASDLEAGGSGNTIYFGEGSWLTVV.

The chain recombines TRBV30 with TRBJ1-2; D might be TRBD1 (5 bases). V was shortened by 0 bases and J by 4 bases, with 18 bases between the two germline ends. Per the germline V gene, CDR1 is GTSNPN and CDR2 is SVGIG (reference sequence). There are 16 residues in the CDR3. The CDR3 is CAWSVPGLRAPYGYTF. The DNA of the CDR3 is TGTGCCTGGAGTGTACCGGGACTCCGAGCACCCTATGGCTACACCTTC.

This clone was recorded a few times. The chain employs TRBV5-1 and TRBJ2-5; TRBD1 agrees at 10 bases. The CDR3 is 14 residues long. Germline V lookup: CDR1 SGHRS, CDR2 YFSETQ. Trimming removed 4 bases from V and 4 bases from J; junction bases left unmatched: 4. The CDR3 DNA reads as TGCGCCAGCAGCCCCGGGACAGGGGTAGAGACCCAGTACTTC. This gives the protein CASSPGTGVETQYF.

This chain connects TRBV18 to TRBJ1-5; D gene unclear. Between the trimmed V and J ends, which lost 3 bases and 0 bases, there was a span of 6 bases. CDR3 size: 14 residues. Germline assignment: CDR1 KGHSH and CDR2 LQKENI. This CDR3 is CASSPTDSNQPQHF. In DNA, the CDR3 is TGTGCCAGCTCACCGACTGATAGCAATCAGCCCCAGCATTTT.

The chain couples TRBV6-6 to TRBJ1-2, with D tentatively TRBD1 (5 bases). The CDR3 consists of 13 residues. Germline lookup yields CDR1 MNHNY and CDR2 SVGAGI (reference sequence). V was shortened by 10 bases and J by 1 base, with 13 bases between the two germline ends. CDR3 protein: CATWGGDNYGYTF. CDR3 DNA sequence: TGTGCCACCTGGGGAGGGGATAACTATGGCTACACCTTC.

To note about this clone: Different DNA sequences within this sample yield the same CDR3. V gene TRBV6-6 combines with J gene TRBJ2-7; 9 bases match TRBD1. The CDR3 totals 12 residues. The V gene's germline CDR1 is MNHNY and CDR2 SVGAGI (reference sequence). The V segment lost 6 bases and the J segment 5 bases; nucleotides outside the gene matches: 2. The CDR3 region is CASSWTGDEQYF. DNA of the CDR3: TGTGCCAGCAGCTGGACAGGGGACGAGCAGTACTTC.

This chain uses TRBV27 with TRBJ1-1; D might be TRBD1 (5 bases). CDR1 is MNHEY, CDR2 SMNVEV, per germline (reference sequence). The V gene lost 4 bases and the J gene lost 5 bases, with 14 bases spanning the gap. The length of the CDR3 is 14 residues. The CDR3 reads CASSYKTVGTEAFF. The CDR3, as DNA: TGTGCCAGCAGTTACAAGACAGTTGGGACTGAAGCTTTCTTT.

The chain employs TRBV15 and TRBJ2-7; TRBD2 might be the D (5 bases). Germline V gives CDR1 LNHNV, CDR2 YYDKDF (reference sequence). The CDR3 has 15 amino acids. Trimming removed 1 base at V and 0 bases at J, with 10 bases between. CDR3 sequence reads: CATSRVRAPSYEQYF. CDR3 in DNA: TGTGCCACCAGCAGAGTGAGGGCCCCCTCCTACGAGCAGTACTTC.

V gene TRBV28 combines with J gene TRBJ2-2; D may be TRBD1 (6 bases). Germline V gives CDR1 MDHEN, CDR2 SYDVKM. The CDR3 covers 13 residues. The germline V and J ends were trimmed by 8 bases and 2 bases, with 9 bases remaining between them. In DNA, the CDR3 is TGTGCCAGCTTTGGGGGCAACACCGGGGAGCTGTTTTTT. Its protein is CASFGGNTGELFF.

The chain links TRBV29-1 to TRBJ2-2; 13 nucleotides line up with TRBD2. Germline CDR1 SQVTM, CDR2 ANQGSEA. After removal of 6 bases from V and 6 bases from J, the junction contained 10 bases not matched to a gene. The CDR3 extends over 16 amino acids. The CDR3 here is CSVARTSGSISGELFF. DNA of the CDR3: TGCAGCGTCGCCAGGACTAGCGGGAGTATATCCGGGGAGCTGTTTTTT.

The chain carries TRBV5-1 and TRBJ1-2; possible D gene TRBD1, 5 bases. The CDR3 consists of 16 residues. V shed 4 bases and J shed 6 bases, with 22 bases lying between them. The germline gives CDR1 SGHRS, CDR2 YFSETQ. The DNA for the CDR3 is TGCGCCAGCAGCCCCGGGACTGTCACCCCTCTTAATGGCTACACCTTC. It encodes CASSPGTVTPLNGYTF.